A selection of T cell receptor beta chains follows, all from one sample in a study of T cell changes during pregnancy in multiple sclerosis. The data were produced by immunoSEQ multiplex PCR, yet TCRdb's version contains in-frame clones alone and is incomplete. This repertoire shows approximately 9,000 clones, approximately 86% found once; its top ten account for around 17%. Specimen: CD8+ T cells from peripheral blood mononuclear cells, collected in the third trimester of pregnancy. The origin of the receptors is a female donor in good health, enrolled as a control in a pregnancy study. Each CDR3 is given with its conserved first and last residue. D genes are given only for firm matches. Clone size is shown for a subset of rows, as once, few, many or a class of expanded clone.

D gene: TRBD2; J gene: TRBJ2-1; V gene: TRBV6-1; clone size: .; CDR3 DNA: TGTGCCAGCAGGGGACTAGCAGGGGAGACGAATGAGCAGTTCTTC; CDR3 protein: CASRGLAGETNEQFF
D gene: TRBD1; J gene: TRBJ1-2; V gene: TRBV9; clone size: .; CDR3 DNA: TGTGCCAGCAGCCCCTCCCCCCGGACAGGGAACTATGGCTACACCTTC; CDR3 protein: CASSPSPRTGNYGYTF
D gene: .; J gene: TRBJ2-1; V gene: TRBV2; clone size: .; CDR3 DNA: TGTGCCAGCAGTCGAAGGACTAACAACTACAATGAGCAGTTCTTC; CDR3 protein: CASSRRTNNYNEQFF
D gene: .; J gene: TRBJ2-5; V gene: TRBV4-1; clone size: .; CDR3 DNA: TGCGCCAGCAGCCAAGACGTTTCCCTCGGGGAGACCCAGTACTTC; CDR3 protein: CASSQDVSLGETQYF
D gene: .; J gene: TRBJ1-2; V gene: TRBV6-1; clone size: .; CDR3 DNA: TGTGCCAGCAGTGAGCCGTCTGGCTCGACAGGTACTGCGGATGGCTACACCTTC; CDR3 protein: CASSEPSGSTGTADGYTF
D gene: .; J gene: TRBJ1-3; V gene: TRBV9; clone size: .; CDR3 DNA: TGTGCCAGCAGCGTAGGCGGAGGAAACACCATATATTTT; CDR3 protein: CASSVGGGNTIYF
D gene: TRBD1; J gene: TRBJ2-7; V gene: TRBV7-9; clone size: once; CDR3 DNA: TGTGCCAGCAGTCCCGGGACAGGGAGCTCCTACGAGCAGTACTTC; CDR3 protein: CASSPGTGSSYEQYF
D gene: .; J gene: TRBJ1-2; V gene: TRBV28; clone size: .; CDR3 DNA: TGTGCCAGCAGCTTAAGGTCCGGGTTTAATGGCTACACCTTC; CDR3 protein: CASSLRSGFNGYTF
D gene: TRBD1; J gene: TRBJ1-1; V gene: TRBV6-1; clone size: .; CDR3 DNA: TGTGCCAGCAGTACTAGACAGGGGGCTGAAGCTTTCTTT; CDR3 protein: CASSTRQGAEAFF
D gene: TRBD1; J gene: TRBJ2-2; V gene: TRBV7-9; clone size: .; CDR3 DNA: TGTGCCAGCAGCTATGATACGGGACAGCTTACCGGGGAGCTGTTTTTT; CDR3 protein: CASSYDTGQLTGELFF
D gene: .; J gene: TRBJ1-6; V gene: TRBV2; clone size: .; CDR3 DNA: TGTGCCAGCAGTGAAACCCTGCAGGGCGGTAATTCACCCCTCCACTTT; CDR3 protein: CASSETLQGGNSPLHF
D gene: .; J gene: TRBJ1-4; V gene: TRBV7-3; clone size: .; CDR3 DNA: TGTGCCAGCAGTTCGATTGGAGGGGCTAATGAAAAACTGTTTTTT; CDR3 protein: CASSSIGGANEKLFF
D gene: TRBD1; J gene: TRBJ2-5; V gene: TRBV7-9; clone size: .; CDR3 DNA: TGTGCCAGCAGCACCGGGACAGGGGAGTTCGTAGAGACCCAGTACTTC; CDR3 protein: CASSTGTGEFVETQYF
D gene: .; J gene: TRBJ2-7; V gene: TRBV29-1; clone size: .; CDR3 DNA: TGCAGCGTTGGGGACGGGACATTGGGCTACGAGCAGTACTTC; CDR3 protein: CSVGDGTLGYEQYF
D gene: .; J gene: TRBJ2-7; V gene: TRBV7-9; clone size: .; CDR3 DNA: TGTGCCAGCAGCTTGCCAGGGACACACGAGCAGTACTTC; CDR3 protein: CASSLPGTHEQYF
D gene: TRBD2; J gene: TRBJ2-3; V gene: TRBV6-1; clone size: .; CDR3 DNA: TGTGCCAGCAGTCAGACTAGCGGGGGGGCAGATACGCAGTATTTT; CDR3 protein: CASSQTSGGADTQYF
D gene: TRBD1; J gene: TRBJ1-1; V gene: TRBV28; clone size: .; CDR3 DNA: TGTGCCAGCAGTTTTAGGGGGTACAGGGGGCGGGGGAACACTGAAGCTTTCTTT; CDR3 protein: CASSFRGYRGRGNTEAFF
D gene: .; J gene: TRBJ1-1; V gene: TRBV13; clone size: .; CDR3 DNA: TGTGCCAGCAGCTTAGGCCGGTCCGGGAAAGCTTTCTTT; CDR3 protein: CASSLGRSGKAFF
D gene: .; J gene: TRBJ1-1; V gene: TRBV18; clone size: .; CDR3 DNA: TGTGCCAGCTCGCGTGATATTATAGCTTTCTTT; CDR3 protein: CASSRDIIAFF
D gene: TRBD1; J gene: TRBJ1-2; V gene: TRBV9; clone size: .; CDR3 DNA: TGTGCCAGCAGCGTAGATGCATCGACAGGGGACTATGGCTACACCTTC; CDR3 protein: CASSVDASTGDYGYTF
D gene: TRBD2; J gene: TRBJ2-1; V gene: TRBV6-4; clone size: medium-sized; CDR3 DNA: TGTGCCAGCAGTGTAACCAGCGGGGGGAATGAGCAGTTCTTC; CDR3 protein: CASSVTSGGNEQFF
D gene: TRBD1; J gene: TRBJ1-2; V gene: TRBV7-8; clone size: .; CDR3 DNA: TGTGCCAGCAGCTTAGCGGTTAGGGTTCAGGGGGTGGTCTATGGCTACACCTTC; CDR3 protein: CASSLAVRVQGVVYGYTF
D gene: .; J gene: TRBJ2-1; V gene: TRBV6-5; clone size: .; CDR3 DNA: TGTGCCAGCAGTTCCCACCAGGCGCCCTACAATGAGCAGTTCTTC; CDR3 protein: CASSSHQAPYNEQFF
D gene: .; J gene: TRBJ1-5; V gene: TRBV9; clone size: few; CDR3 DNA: TGTGCCAGCAGCGGGCAGGGGCGAAATCAGCCCCAGCATTTT; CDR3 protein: CASSGQGRNQPQHF